One sample yielded the 7 T cell receptor beta chains listed below, sequenced in a study of T cell responses to AZD1222 COVID-19 vaccine. Assay used: immunoSEQ multiplex PCR; TCRdb lists only in-frame clones, some missing. Of 180,000 or so clones listed, 85% to 95% were seen once; the top ten hold roughly 3.8%. This specimen was peripheral blood, taken on day 0 of AZD1222 vaccination. Receptors originate from an adult in good health.

J is TRBJ2-7 and V is TRBV6-5, with 7 bases matching TRBD2. The CDR3 is made up of 15 amino acids. Trimming at V came to 2 bases and at J to 0 bases, leaving 4 bases not matched to a gene. CDR1 and CDR2 (germline): MNHEY, SVGAGI. CDR3 protein: CASSYAGGSSYEQYF. The CDR3 bases are TGTGCCAGCAGTTACGCTGGCGGGAGCTCCTACGAGCAGTACTTC.

The sample holds a few counts of this clone. The chain uses TRBV5-4 and TRBJ2-3; 14 nucleotides align to TRBD2. CDR3 length equals 19 residues. V lost 0 bases, J lost 1 base, and 7 bases stayed unmatched. Germline CDR1 SGHNT, CDR2 YYREEE (reference sequence). CDR3 in amino acids: CASSLGGLAGELRTDTQYF. CDR3 DNA sequence: TGTGCCAGCAGCTTGGGGGGACTAGCGGGGGAGTTACGCACAGATACGCAGTATTTT.

This sequence joins TRBV5-1 and TRBJ1-1; tentatively, D is TRBD1 (5 bases). V gave up 4 bases and J gave up 8 bases, with 15 bases separating them. The CDR3 has 13 amino acids. Germline-derived CDR1 and CDR2 are SGHRS and YFSETQ. CDR3 DNA: TGCGCCAGCAGCCCGGGGCCGGAGAGCGAAGCTTTCTTT. It codes for CASSPGPESEAFF.

The chain links TRBV6-5 to TRBJ1-1; 7 bases align to TRBD1. The CDR3 spans 15 residues. The V gene's germline CDR1 is MNHEY and CDR2 SVGAGI. V dropped 7 bases and J dropped 1; count of bases not matched to a gene: 9. The CDR3: CASTSLGGRNTEAFF. The CDR3 DNA is TGTGCCAGCACCTCTTTAGGGGGCCGGAACACTGAAGCTTTCTTT.

The rearrangement uses TRBV10-3 and TRBJ2-2; a weak D match, TRBD1 (5 bases). The CDR3 contains 13 residues. CDR1 ENHRY and CDR2 SYGVKD come from the germline V gene. V was trimmed by 6 bases and J by 1 base, leaving 6 bases between them. The CDR3 DNA sequence: TGTGCCATCAGGACAGAGAACACCGGGGAGCTGTTTTTT. Its translation is CAIRTENTGELFF.

The gene calls are TRBV5-3 and TRBJ1-2; TRBD1 matches at 7 bases. TRBV5-3 is recorded as an ORF, its role being uncertain. Trimming took 3 bases from V and 6 from J; bases not matched to a gene: 8. This CDR3 region has 14 residues. In nucleotides, the CDR3 is TGTGCCAGAAGCTCGAACAGGGGAGCGGATGGCTACACCTTC. As protein: CARSSNRGADGYTF.

V usage is TRBV7-6 and J usage is TRBJ2-7, with TRBD1 identical over 8 bases. This CDR3 has 16 residues. The V gene end was trimmed by 2 bases and the J gene end by 9 bases; junction bases not matched to a gene: 15. Germline V CDR1 and CDR2: SGHVS, FNYEAQ. The CDR3 sequence: CASSLSGGTGLGVQYF. CDR3 sequence (DNA): TGTGCCAGCAGCTTATCGGGCGGGACAGGTCTAGGGGTGCAGTACTTC.